This T cell receptor beta chain was identified during a study of control samples from healthy donors and cancer patients. The table came from immunoSEQ multiplex PCR; TCRdb's copy has only in-frame clones and leaves some out. Here the sample spans about 73,000 clones, 87% being singletons. V was cut by 2 bases and J by 4 bases, with 18 bases left in between. This CDR3 region has 17 residues. Looked up from germline, CDR1 is MGHRA and CDR2 is YSYEKL. Sequencing used blood. The chain has TRBV4-1 and TRBJ1-5, with D tentatively TRBD1 (5 bases). This TCR was recovered from a woman aged 50 to 65 in good health. The CDR3 here is CASSQYGHGRGNQPQHF. CDR3 bases: TGCGCCAGCAGCCAATACGGACACGGGCGGGGGAATCAGCCCCAGCATTTT.